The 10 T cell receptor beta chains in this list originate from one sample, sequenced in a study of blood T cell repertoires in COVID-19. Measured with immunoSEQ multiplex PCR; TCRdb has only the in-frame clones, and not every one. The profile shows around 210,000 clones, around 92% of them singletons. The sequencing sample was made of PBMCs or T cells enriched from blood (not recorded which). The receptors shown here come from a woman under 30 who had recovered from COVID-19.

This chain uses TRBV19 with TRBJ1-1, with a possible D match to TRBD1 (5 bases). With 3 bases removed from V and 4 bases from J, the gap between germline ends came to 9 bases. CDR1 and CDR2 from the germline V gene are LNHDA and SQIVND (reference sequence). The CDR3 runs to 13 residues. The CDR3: CASSIRGITEAFF. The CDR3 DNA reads TGTGCCAGTAGTATCCGGGGGATCACTGAAGCTTTCTTT.

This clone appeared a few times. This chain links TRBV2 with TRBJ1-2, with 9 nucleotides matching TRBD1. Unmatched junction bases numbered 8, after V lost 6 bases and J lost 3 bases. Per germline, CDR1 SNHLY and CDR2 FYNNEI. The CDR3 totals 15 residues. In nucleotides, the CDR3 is TGTGCCAGCAGAGAGGGGACAGGGCTGGACTATGGCTACACCTTC. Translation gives CASREGTGLDYGYTF.

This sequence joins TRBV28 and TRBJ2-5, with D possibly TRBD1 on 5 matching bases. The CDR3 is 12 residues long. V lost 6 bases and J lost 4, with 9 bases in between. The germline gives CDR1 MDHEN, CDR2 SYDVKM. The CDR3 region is CASSPQGETQYF. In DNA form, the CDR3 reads TGTGCCAGCAGCCCGCAGGGAGAGACCCAGTACTTC.

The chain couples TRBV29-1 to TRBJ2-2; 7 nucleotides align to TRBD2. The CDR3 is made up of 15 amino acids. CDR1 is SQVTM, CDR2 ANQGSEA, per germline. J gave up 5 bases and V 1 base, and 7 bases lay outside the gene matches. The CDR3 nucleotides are TGCAGCGTTGAAGGAGGGGAGGGCAAAACCGGGGAGCTGTTTTTT. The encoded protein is CSVEGGEGKTGELFF.

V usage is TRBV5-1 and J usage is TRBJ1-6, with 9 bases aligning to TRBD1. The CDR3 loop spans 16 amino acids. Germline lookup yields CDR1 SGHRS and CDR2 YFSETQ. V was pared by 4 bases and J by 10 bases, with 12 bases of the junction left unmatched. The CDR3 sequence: CASSVGQGMGKSPLHF. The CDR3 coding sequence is TGCGCCAGCAGCGTGGGACAGGGCATGGGTAAATCACCCCTCCACTTT.

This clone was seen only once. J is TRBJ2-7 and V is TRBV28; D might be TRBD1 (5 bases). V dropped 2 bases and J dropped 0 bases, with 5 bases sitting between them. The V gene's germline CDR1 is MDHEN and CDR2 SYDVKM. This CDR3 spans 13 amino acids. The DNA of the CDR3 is TGTGCCAGCAGTTTACAGGGCTCCTACGAGCAGTACTTC. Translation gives CASSLQGSYEQYF.

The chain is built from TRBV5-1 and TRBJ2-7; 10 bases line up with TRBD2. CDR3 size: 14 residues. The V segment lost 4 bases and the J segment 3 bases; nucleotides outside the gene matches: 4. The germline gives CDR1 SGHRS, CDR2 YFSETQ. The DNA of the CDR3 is TGCGCCAGCAGCCGAACTAGCGGGGACTACGAGCAGTACTTC. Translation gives CASSRTSGDYEQYF.

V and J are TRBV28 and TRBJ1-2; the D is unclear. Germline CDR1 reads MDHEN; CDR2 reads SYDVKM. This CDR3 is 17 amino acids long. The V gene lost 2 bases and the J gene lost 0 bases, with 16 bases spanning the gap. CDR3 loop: CASSLVRNLLTNYGYTF. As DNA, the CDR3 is TGTGCCAGCAGTTTAGTCAGGAACCTTCTGACTAACTATGGCTACACCTTC.

The CDR3 coding sequence is TGCAGTGCTAGTAAGGTTTGGGGGGAGAACGAAAAACTGTTTTTT. This gives the protein CSASKVWGENEKLFF. J is TRBJ1-4 and V is TRBV20-1, with TRBD1 as a possible D gene (5 bases). V gave up 3 bases and J gave up 8 bases, with 19 bases separating them. The CDR3 spans 15 residues. Looked up from germline, CDR1 is DFQATT and CDR2 is SNEGSKA (reference sequence).

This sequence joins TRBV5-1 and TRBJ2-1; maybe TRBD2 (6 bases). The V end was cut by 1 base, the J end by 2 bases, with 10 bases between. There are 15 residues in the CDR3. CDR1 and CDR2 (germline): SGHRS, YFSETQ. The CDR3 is CASSLWDSAYNEQFF. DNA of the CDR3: TGCGCCAGCAGCTTGTGGGACTCCGCCTACAATGAGCAGTTCTTC.